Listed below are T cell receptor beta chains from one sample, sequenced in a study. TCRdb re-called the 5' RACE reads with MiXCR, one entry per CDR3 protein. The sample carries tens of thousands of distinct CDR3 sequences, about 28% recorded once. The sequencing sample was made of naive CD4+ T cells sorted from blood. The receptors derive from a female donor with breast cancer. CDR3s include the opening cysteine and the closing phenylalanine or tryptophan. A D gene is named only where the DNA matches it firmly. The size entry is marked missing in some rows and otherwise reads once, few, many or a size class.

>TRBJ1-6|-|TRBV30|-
CAWSDSNSPLHF
TGTGCCTGGAGTGACAGTAATTCACCCCTCCACTTT
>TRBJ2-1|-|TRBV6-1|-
CASSEPGSYNEQFF
TGTGCCAGCAGCGAACCCGGGTCCTACAATGAGCAGTTCTTC
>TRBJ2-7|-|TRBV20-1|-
CSAERDRSYEQYF
TGCAGTGCTGAGCGGGACAGGTCCTACGAGCAGTACTTC
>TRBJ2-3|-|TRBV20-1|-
CSARGVTSTDTQYF
TGCAGTGCTAGAGGCGTAACCAGCACAGATACGCAGTATTTT
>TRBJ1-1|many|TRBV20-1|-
CSAHDRTGSGEAFF
TGCAGTGCCCACGACAGAACCGGGAGTGGGGAAGCTTTCTTT
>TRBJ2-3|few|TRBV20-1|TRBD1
CSAQRGPGTDTQYF
TGCAGTGCCCAAAGGGGGCCGGGCACAGATACGCAGTATTTT
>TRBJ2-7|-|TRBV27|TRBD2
CASSTRLAGAYEQYF
TGTGCCAGCAGTACCCGACTAGCGGGGGCCTACGAGCAGTACTTC
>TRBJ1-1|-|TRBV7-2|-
CAGSLAGNTEAFF
TGTGCCGGCAGCTTAGCAGGGAACACTGAAGCTTTCTTT
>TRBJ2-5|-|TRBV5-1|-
CASSLEGSSQETQYF
TGCGCCAGCAGCCTGGAGGGCAGTAGCCAAGAGACCCAGTACTTC
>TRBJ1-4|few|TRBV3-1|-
CASSQEREKLFF
TGTGCCAGCAGCCAAGAGCGGGAAAAACTGTTTTTT
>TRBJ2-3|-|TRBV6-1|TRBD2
CASSDWRGGNTDTQYF
TGTGCCAGCAGTGACTGGCGGGGGGGCAACACAGATACGCAGTATTTT
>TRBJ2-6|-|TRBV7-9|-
CASSPYTGFSGANVLTF
TGTGCCAGCAGCCCCTACACAGGGTTCTCTGGGGCCAACGTCCTGACTTTC
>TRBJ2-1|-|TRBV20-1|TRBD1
CSARGGQGHNNEQFF
TGCAGTGCTCGAGGGGGACAGGGTCACAACAATGAGCAGTTCTTC
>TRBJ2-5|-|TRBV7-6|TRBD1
CASSLGTGGPQETQYF
TGTGCCAGCAGCTTAGGGACAGGGGGCCCCCAAGAGACCCAGTACTTC
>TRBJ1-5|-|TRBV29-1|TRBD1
CSAGTANQPQHF
TGCAGCGCTGGGACAGCCAATCAGCCCCAGCATTTT
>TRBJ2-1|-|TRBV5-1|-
CASSLTDNEQFF
TGCGCCAGCAGCTTGACAGACAATGAGCAGTTCTTC
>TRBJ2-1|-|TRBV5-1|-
CASSLNQGYNEQFF
TGCGCCAGCAGCTTGAATCAGGGTTACAATGAGCAGTTCTTC
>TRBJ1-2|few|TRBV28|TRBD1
CASSTTGDTGGYTF
TGTGCCAGCAGTACGACAGGGGATACTGGTGGCTACACCTTC
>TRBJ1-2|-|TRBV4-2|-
CASSQDRRNYGYTF
TGTGCCAGCAGCCAAGACCGAAGGAACTATGGCTACACCTTC
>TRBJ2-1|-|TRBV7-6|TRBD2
CASSLRTSGGYEQFF
TGTGCCAGCAGCCTCCGGACTAGCGGGGGGTATGAGCAGTTCTTC
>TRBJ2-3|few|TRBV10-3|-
CATQATSSGDTQYF
TGTGCCACCCAAGCTACTAGTTCCGGAGATACGCAGTATTTT
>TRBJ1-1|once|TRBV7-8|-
CASSSERNTEAFF
TGTGCCAGCAGCTCGGAAAGGAACACTGAAGCTTTCTTT
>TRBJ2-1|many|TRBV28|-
CASTSPPLAWMFF
TGTGCCAGCACCTCACCCCCACTAGCCTGGATGTTCTTC
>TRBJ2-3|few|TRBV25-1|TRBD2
CASSALAEGGTDTQYF
TGTGCCAGCAGTGCGCTAGCGGAAGGGGGCACAGATACGCAGTATTTT
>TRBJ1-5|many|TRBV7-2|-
CASSLGDQPQHF
TGTGCCAGCAGCTTAGGCGATCAGCCCCAGCATTTT
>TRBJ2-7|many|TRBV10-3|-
CAIRAPAGLEQYF
TGTGCCATCAGGGCCCCGGCAGGGCTCGAGCAGTACTTC
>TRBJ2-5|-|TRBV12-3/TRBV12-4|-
CASLEGLLVETQYF
TGTGCCAGCCTGGAAGGGCTGCTAGTCGAGACCCAGTACTTC
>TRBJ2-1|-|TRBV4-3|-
CASSQVRGTPDNEQFF
TGCGCCAGCAGCCAAGTGAGAGGGACGCCCGACAATGAGCAGTTCTTC
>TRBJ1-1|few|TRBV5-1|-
CASSLEGQGTEAFF
TGCGCCAGCAGCTTGGAGGGGCAAGGCACTGAAGCTTTCTTT
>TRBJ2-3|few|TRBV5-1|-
CASSLATAKAKDTQYF
TGCGCCAGCAGCTTGGCGACAGCCAAAGCGAAGGATACGCAGTATTTT
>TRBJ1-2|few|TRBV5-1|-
CASSSTGQQRGYTF
TGCGCCAGCAGCTCCACCGGACAGCAACGTGGCTACACCTTC
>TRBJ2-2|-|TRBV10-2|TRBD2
CASRDFMRLAGANTGELFF
TGCGCCAGCCGTGATTTTATGCGCCTAGCGGGAGCGAACACCGGGGAGCTGTTTTTT
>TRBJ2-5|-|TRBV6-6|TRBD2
CASSYLTSGETQYF
TGTGCCAGCAGTTACCTGACTAGCGGCGAGACCCAGTACTTC
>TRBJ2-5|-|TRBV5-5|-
CASSLALAGALQETQYF
TGTGCCAGCAGCTTAGCACTTGCGGGGGCCCTCCAAGAGACCCAGTACTTC
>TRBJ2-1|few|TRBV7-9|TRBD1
CASSRTGTRSYNEQFF
TGTGCCAGCAGCCGGACAGGAACCCGCTCCTACAATGAGCAGTTCTTC
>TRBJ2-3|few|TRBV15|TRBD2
CATSREDSGSSADTQYF
TGTGCCACCAGCAGAGAGGATAGCGGGAGTAGCGCAGATACGCAGTATTTT
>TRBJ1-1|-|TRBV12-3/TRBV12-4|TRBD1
CASSPGQGAWAEAFF
TGTGCCAGCAGTCCCGGACAGGGGGCTTGGGCTGAAGCTTTCTTT
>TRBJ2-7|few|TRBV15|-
CATSRGGVYEQYF
TGTGCCACCAGCAGAGGAGGGGTCTACGAGCAGTACTTC
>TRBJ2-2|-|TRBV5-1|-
CASSLGQPGTGELFF
TGCGCCAGCAGCTTGGGGCAGCCGGGGACCGGGGAGCTGTTTTTT
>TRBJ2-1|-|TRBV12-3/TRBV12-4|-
CASSRPAPRYNEQFF
TGTGCCAGCAGCCGGCCGGCACCGCGCTACAATGAGCAGTTCTTC
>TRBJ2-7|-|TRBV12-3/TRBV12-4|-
CASSMIDEQYF
TGTGCCAGCAGTATGATCGACGAGCAGTACTTC
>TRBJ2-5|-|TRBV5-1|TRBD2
CASSSGLAGGIGETQYF
TGCGCCAGCAGCTCAGGACTAGCGGGAGGGATCGGGGAGACCCAGTACTTC
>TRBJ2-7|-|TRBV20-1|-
CSARSTAMDYEQYF
TGCAGTGCTAGGTCGACGGCCATGGACTACGAGCAGTACTTC
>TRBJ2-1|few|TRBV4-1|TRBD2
CAGSLYSGTSNEQFF
TGCGCCGGCAGCCTCTACTCCGGGACTAGCAATGAGCAGTTCTTC
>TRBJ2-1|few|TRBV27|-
CASSFERGGYNEQFF
TGTGCCAGCAGTTTTGAGAGGGGAGGTTACAATGAGCAGTTCTTC